One sample yielded the 25 T cell receptor beta chains listed below, sequenced in a study of blood T cells in healthy people across ages. A second PCR, run for about 7 to 11 cycles, used a sample-barcoded 5' primer plus a J-beta primer mix. TCRdb re-analysed the 5' RACE reads in MiXCR, keeping a single row per CDR3 protein. The data show 890,000 or so distinct CDR3 sequences, 55% to 65% seen once. Sequenced: blood. The receptors come from a man in his thirties or forties in good health.

This chain uses TRBV7-3 with TRBJ2-7, with D unclear. Trimming took off 4 bases at V and 7 bases at J, with 17 bases between the two ends. The germline gives CDR1 SGHTA, CDR2 FQGTGA. This CDR3 has 14 residues. The CDR3 region has the DNA TGTGCCAGCAGCTCGGGTCCTTTCAGTGGGGAGCAGTACTTC. Translation: CASSSGPFSGEQYF.

The chain uses TRBV4-2 and TRBJ2-1; D might be TRBD2 (5 bases). CDR3 size: 17 residues. V lost 2 bases and J 0 bases, leaving 14 bases between the germline ends. CDR1 and CDR2 (germline): LGHNA, YNFKEQ. CDR3 bases: TGTGCCAGCAGCCAACCAAGGACTCATCTCTCCTACAATGAGCAGTTCTTC. As protein: CASSQPRTHLSYNEQFF.

This clonotype has a handful of counts. This sequence joins TRBV20-1 and TRBJ2-7, with 9 nucleotides matching TRBD1. This CDR3 contains 15 residues. The germline V gene has CDR1 DFQATT and CDR2 SNEGSKA (reference sequence). J was trimmed by 0 bases and V by 4 bases; bases with no gene match: 7. CDR3 nucleotide sequence: TGCAGTGCTACCCCCGGGACAGGGATCTCCTACGAGCAGTACTTC. Amino acids: CSATPGTGISYEQYF.

V usage is TRBV20-1 and J usage is TRBJ1-1; tentative D call: TRBD1 (5 bases). The V gene lost 5 bases and the J gene lost 4 bases, with 14 bases spanning the gap. Germline CDR1 reads DFQATT; CDR2 reads SNEGSKA (reference sequence). The CDR3 sequence is 13 residues long. The CDR3 spells CSASRDRSTEAFF. The DNA of the CDR3 is TGCAGTGCTTCCCGGGACCGGAGCACTGAAGCTTTCTTT.

A few counts support this clonotype. The chain joins TRBV5-1 to TRBJ2-7, with 8 bases matching TRBD1. The CDR3 has 15 amino acids. Looked up from germline, CDR1 is SGHRS and CDR2 is YFSETQ. V lost 5 bases to trimming and J lost 0 bases; unmatched junction nucleotides: 7. The CDR3: CASSPGGGSSYEQYF. The CDR3 nucleotides read TGCGCCAGCAGTCCAGGGGGCGGAAGCTCCTACGAGCAGTACTTC.

The chain recombines TRBV6-2 or TRBV6-3 with TRBJ2-5; 11 bases line up with TRBD1. The J call is uncertain, as TRBJ2-7 better fits the DNA end. Germline values: CDR1 MNHEY, CDR2 SVGEGT. The CDR3 spans 15 residues. The CDR3 sequence: CASGKGQGVTYEQYF. CDR3 sequence (DNA): TGTGCCAGCGGCAAGGGACAGGGGGTTACATACGAGCAGTACTTC.

A word on this clonotype: This may stem from a read error, because a much larger clone lies one nucleotide away. This sequence joins TRBV9 and TRBJ2-3; D gene ambiguous. Deletions cut 4 bases from V and 3 bases from J, with 6 bases between. This CDR3 has 12 amino acids. Germline loops: CDR1 SGDLS, CDR2 YYNGEE. CDR3 in DNA: TGTGCCAGCAGCCCCATGACAGATACGCAGTATTTT. Encoded protein: CASSPMTDTQYF.

The chain couples TRBV3-1 to TRBJ1-5; D gene unclear. Trimming stripped 0 bases from V and 7 bases from J, with 7 bases between. Per germline, CDR1 LGHDT and CDR2 YNNKEL (reference sequence). This CDR3 region has 13 residues. CDR3 coding DNA: TGTGCCAGCAGCCAAGATCCCAGACAGCCCCAGCATTTT. Translated, it gives CASSQDPRQPQHF.

The chain joins TRBV9 to TRBJ2-5, with 9 positions matching TRBD2. CDR1 is SGDLS, CDR2 YYNGEE, per germline. After removal of 2 bases from V and 11 bases from J, the junction contained 16 bases not matched to a gene. The length of the CDR3 is 16 residues. CDR3 residues: CASSVVAGALSREQYF. As DNA, the CDR3 is TGTGCCAGCAGCGTGGTAGCGGGGGCCCTTTCGAGGGAGCAGTACTTC.

The CDR3 coding sequence is TGCGCCAGCAGCCAAGATCGGGAATTCAATTCACCCCTCCACTTT. Its translation: CASSQDREFNSPLHF. The chain uses TRBV4-3 and TRBJ1-6; no definite D call. The length of the CDR3 is 15 residues. V was pared by 0 bases and J by 7 bases, with 10 bases between. The germline V gene has CDR1 LGHNA and CDR2 YSLEER.

For this clonotype: The junction and the germline gene differ at one end; a read error may be behind it. The V and J genes are TRBV12-3 or TRBV12-4 and TRBJ2-1; tentatively, D is TRBD1 (6 bases). The CDR3 covers 12 residues. Here the CDR3 reads CASSPRDNERFF. CDR3 nucleotide sequence: TGTGCCAGCAGTCCGAGGGACAATGAGCGGTTCTTC.

This clonotype appeared once. The chain is built from TRBV24-1 and TRBJ2-7, with D maybe TRBD1 (5 bases). The J call could be wrong; TRBJ2-4 is a better fit for the DNA end. In germline, CDR1 is KGHDR, CDR2 SFDVKD. The CDR3 consists of 13 residues. In DNA, the CDR3 is TGTGCCACCAGTGCCGGACAAGGGAACATTCAGTACTTC. Translating it yields CATSAGQGNIQYF.

This clonotype was seen a few times. This sequence joins TRBV7-2 and TRBJ2-7; TRBD2 aligns across 9 bases. The J call may be in error: the DNA end matches TRBJ2-5 better. This CDR3 has 16 residues. CDR1 and CDR2 (germline): SGHTA, FQGNSA. Here the CDR3 reads CASSLVLAGGTETQYF. CDR3 nucleotides: TGTGCCAGCAGCTTAGTTTTGGCGGGGGGGACGGAGACCCAGTACTTC.

The chain couples TRBV7-3 to TRBJ2-6, with 9 bases lining up with TRBD2. The V and J ends lost 1 base and 4 bases, in that order; junction bases with no gene match: 8. CDR3 length: 18 amino acids. The germline V gene has CDR1 SGHTA and CDR2 FQGTGA. CDR3 bases: TGTGCCAGCAGCTTAAATAGCGGGGGCGCGGGAGGGGCCAACGTCCTGACTTTC. It specifies CASSLNSGGAGGANVLTF.

The chain has TRBV7-2 and TRBJ2-5; D remains unclear. V was trimmed by 5 bases and J by 11 bases, leaving 18 bases between them. Germline CDR1 reads SGHTA; CDR2 reads FQGNSA. CDR3 length: 13 residues. The CDR3 loop reads CASSPRRYNEQYF. DNA of the CDR3: TGTGCCAGCAGCCCCCGCAGGTACAATGAGCAGTACTTC.

The chain has TRBV6-5 and TRBJ2-7; D not certain. Gene TRBJ2-4 matches the end of the DNA better, so the J call may be wrong. This CDR3 is 14 amino acids long. Germline loops: CDR1 MNHEY, CDR2 SVGAGI. For the CDR3, the DNA is TGTGCCAGCAGTTCCCCCACAACCAAAAACATTCAGTACTTC. As protein: CASSSPTTKNIQYF.

The J gene is TRBJ2-4, the V gene TRBV27, with D possibly TRBD2 on 6 matching bases. The J call is uncertain, as TRBJ2-7 better fits the DNA end. The CDR3 is 14 residues long. Germline CDR1 reads MNHEY; CDR2 reads SMNVEV (reference sequence). The CDR3 protein is CAGCGGSSSYEQYF. In nucleotides, the CDR3 is TGTGCCGGATGTGGGGGGAGTAGCTCCTACGAGCAGTACTTC.

This clonotype was counted a single time. The chain uses TRBV4-1 and TRBJ2-3, with D possibly TRBD1 on 5 matching bases. Germline CDR1 is MGHRA and CDR2 is YSYEKL. V lost 0 bases, J lost 3 bases, and 13 bases lay in between. The CDR3 has 16 residues. The CDR3 sequence is CASSQDMGPQTDTQYF. The CDR3 coding sequence is TGCGCCAGCAGCCAAGATATGGGGCCACAGACAGATACGCAGTATTTT.

This clonotype was counted a few times. The chain has TRBV28 and TRBJ2-7, with 10 nucleotides matching TRBD2. Trimming cost V 4 bases and J 0 bases; bases outside gene matches: 6. Per germline, CDR1 MDHEN and CDR2 SYDVKM. This CDR3 region has 16 residues. DNA for the CDR3: TGTGCCAGCAGTTCGATAGCGGGGGGCCCCTCCTACGAGCAGTACTTC. As protein: CASSSIAGGPSYEQYF. The full variable domain, completed using reference TRBV28 and TRBJ2-7, is DVKVTQSSRYLVKRTGEKVFLECVQDMDHENMFWYRQDPGLGLRLIYFSYDVKMKEKGDIPEGYSVSREKKERFSLILESASTNQTSMYLCASSSIAGGPSYEQYFGPGTRLTVT.

This clonotype has just a few counts. The chain links TRBV30 to TRBJ2-1, with 9 bases aligning to TRBD1. This CDR3 is 15 amino acids long. The J segment lost 2 bases and the V segment lost 1 base, leaving 3 bases of the junction unmatched. Germline CDR1 reads GTSNPN; CDR2 reads SVGIG (reference sequence). The CDR3 DNA is TGTGCCTGGAGTGCTGGGACAGGGCCCTACAATGAGCAGTTCTTC. It encodes CAWSAGTGPYNEQFF.

The V gene is TRBV6-2 or TRBV6-3, the J gene TRBJ2-3; 7 nucleotides align to TRBD2. Trimming cost V 8 bases and J 2 bases; bases outside gene matches: 1. This CDR3 is built from 12 residues. Germline CDR1 MNHEY, CDR2 SVGEGT. The chain's CDR3 is CASGGDTDTQYF. The CDR3 coding sequence is TGTGCCAGCGGGGGGGACACAGATACGCAGTATTTT.

There are a few counts of this clonotype. The chain recombines TRBV13 with TRBJ2-7; D could derive from TRBD1 or TRBD2 (5 bases each). This CDR3 has 15 residues. Germline V lookup: CDR1 PRHDT, CDR2 FYEKMQ (reference sequence). V lost 1 base and J lost 6, with 16 bases in between. The CDR3 DNA sequence: TGTGCCAGCAGCTTAGAGGGGACCAACCCCTCCGAGCAGTACTTC. Its protein is CASSLEGTNPSEQYF.

This clonotype was picked up a small number of times. The V gene is TRBV20-1, the J gene TRBJ1-2; D unresolved. The CDR3 length is 9 residues. With 5 bases removed from V and 6 bases from J, the gap between germline ends came to 4 bases. CDR1 and CDR2 from the germline V gene are DFQATT and SNEGSKA (reference sequence). In DNA form, the CDR3 reads TGCAGTGCTCCGGATGGCTACACCTTC. This sequence encodes CSAPDGYTF.

This chain joins TRBV6-1 and TRBJ1-5, with D unclear. The CDR3 has 13 residues. In germline, CDR1 is MNHNS, CDR2 SASEGT. V dropped 7 bases and J dropped 6 bases, with 13 bases sitting between them. The CDR3 DNA is TGTGCCAGCACCCCAACATTTTCTCAGCCCCAGCATTTT. This gives the protein CASTPTFSQPQHF.

The V and J genes are TRBV5-1 and TRBJ1-1, with D possibly matching TRBD1 (5 bases). Germline CDR1 and CDR2: SGHRS and YFSETQ. Trimming pared 6 bases from V and 1 base from J, leaving 16 bases between. The CDR3 sequence is 15 residues long. The CDR3 DNA reads as TGCGCCAGCAACGACCGAGACAGAGGGAACACTGAAGCTTTCTTT. It is translated as CASNDRDRGNTEAFF. Full variable domain (rest looked up from reference TRBV5-1 and TRBJ1-1): KAGVTQTPRYLIKTRGQQVTLSCSPISGHRSVSWYQQTPGQGLQFLFEYFSETQRNKGNFPGRFSGRQFSNSRSEMNVSTLELGDSALYLCASNDRDRGNTEAFFGQGTRLTVV.